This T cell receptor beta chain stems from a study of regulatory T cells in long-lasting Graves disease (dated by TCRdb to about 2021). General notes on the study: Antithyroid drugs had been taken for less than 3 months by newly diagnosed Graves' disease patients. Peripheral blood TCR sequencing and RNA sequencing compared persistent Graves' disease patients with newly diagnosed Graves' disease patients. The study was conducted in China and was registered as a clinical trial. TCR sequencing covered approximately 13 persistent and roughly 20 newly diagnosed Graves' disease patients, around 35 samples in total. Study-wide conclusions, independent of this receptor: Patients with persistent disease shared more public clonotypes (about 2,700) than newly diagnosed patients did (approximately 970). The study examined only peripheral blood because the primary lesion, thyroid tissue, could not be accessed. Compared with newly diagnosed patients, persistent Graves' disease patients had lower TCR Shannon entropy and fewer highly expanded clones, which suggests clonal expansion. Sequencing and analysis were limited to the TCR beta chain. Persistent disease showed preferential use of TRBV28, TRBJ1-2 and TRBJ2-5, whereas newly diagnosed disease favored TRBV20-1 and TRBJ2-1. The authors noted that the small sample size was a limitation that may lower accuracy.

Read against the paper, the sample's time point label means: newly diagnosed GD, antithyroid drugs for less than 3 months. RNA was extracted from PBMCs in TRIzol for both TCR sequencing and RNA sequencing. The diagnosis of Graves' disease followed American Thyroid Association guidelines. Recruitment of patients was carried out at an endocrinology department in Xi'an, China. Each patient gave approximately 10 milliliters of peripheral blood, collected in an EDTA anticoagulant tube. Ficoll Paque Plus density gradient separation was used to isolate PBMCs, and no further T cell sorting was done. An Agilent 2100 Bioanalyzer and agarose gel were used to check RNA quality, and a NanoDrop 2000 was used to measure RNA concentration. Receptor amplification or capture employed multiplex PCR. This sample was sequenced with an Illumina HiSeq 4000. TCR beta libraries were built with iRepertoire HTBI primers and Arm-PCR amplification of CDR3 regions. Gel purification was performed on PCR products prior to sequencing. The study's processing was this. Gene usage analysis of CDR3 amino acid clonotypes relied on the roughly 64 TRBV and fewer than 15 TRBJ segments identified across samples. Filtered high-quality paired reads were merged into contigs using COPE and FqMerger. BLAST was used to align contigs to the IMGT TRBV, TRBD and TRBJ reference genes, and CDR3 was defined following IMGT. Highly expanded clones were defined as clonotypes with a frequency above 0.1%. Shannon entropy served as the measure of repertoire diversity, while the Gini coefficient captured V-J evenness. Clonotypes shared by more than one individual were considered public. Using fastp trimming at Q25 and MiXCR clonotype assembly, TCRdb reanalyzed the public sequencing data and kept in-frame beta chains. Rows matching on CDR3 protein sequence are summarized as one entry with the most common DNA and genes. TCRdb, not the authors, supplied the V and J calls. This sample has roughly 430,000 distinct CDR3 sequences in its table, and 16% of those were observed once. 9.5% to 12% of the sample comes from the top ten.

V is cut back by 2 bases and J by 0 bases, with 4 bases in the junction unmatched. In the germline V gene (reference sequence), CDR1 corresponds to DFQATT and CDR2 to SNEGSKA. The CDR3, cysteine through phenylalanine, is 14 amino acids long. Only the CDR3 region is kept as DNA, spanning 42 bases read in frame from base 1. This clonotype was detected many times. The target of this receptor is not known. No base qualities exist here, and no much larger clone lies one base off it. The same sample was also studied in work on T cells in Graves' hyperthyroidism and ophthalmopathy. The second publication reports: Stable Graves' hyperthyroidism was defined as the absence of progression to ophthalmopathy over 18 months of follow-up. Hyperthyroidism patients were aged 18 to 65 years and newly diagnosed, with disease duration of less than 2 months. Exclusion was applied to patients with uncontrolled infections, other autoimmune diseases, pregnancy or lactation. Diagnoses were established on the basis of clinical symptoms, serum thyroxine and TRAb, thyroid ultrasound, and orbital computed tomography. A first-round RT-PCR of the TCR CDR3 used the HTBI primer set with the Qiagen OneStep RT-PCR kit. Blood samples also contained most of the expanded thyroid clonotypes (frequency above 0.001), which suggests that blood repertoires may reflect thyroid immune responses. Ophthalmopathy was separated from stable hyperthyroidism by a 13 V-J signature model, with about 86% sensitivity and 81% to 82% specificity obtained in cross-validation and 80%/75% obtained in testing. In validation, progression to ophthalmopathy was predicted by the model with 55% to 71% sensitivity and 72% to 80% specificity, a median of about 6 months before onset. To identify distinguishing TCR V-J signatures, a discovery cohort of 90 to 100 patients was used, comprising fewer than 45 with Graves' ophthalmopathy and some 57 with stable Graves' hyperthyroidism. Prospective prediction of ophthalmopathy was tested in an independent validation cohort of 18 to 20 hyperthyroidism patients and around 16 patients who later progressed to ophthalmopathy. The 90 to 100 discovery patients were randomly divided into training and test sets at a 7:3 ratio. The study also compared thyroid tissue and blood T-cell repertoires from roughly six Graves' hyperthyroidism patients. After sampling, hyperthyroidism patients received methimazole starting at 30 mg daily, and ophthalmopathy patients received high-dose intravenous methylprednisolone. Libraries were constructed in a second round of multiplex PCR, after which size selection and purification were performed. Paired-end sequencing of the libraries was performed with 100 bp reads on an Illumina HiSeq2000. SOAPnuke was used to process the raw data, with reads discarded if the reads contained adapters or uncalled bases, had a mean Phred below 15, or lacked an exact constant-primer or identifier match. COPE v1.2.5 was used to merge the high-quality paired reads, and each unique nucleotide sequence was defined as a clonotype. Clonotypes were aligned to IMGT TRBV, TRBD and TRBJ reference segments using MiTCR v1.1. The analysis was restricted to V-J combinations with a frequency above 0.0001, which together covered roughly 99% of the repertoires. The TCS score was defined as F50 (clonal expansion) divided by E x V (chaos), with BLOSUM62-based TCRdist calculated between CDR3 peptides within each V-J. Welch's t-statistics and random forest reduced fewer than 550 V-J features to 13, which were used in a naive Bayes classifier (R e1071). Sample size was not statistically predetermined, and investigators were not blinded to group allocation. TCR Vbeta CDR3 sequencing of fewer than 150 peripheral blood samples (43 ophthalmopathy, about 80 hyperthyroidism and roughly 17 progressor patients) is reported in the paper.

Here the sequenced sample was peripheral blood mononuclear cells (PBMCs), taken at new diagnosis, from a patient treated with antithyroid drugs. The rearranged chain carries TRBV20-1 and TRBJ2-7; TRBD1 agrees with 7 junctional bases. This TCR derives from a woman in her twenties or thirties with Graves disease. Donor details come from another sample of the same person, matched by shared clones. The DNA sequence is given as TGCAGTGCTAGATTGGACAGGTCCTCCTACGAGCAGTACTTC. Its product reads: CSARLDRSSYEQYF.